The rows below give T cell receptor beta chains drawn from one sample of a study of blood T cell repertoires in COVID-19. Profiled with immunoSEQ multiplex PCR; TCRdb holds only in-frame clones, not every one. This sample has some 120,000 clones; about nine tenths occur once, and the top ten carry over 3.5%. Sample: peripheral blood. Receptors originate from a man in his fifties or sixties with active COVID-19. CDR3s include the opening cysteine and the closing phenylalanine or tryptophan. Each record gives: J gene, V gene, clone size, D gene, CDR3 protein, CDR3 DNA. A D gene is named only where the DNA matches it firmly. Rows may omit the clone size; those that give it use once, few, many or a size class.

TRBJ2-5,TRBV6-1,few,-,CASSEGGQGRRETQYF,TGTGCCAGCAGTGAAGGGGGGCAGGGACGAAGAGAGACCCAGTACTTC
TRBJ2-5,TRBV2,-,TRBD1,CASSELGTDQETQYF,TGTGCCAGCAGCGAACTGGGGACAGACCAAGAGACCCAGTACTTC
TRBJ1-3,TRBV9,-,-,CASSSSGTGNTIYF,TGTGCCAGCAGCTCTTCAGGGACTGGAAACACCATATATTTT
TRBJ2-5,TRBV7-9,once,-,CASRQDNTLGTQYF,TGTGCCAGTAGACAGGACAACACCCTTGGGACCCAGTACTTC
TRBJ1-1,TRBV6-5,-,-,CASSWSLSFQAEAFF,TGTGCCAGCAGTTGGTCTCTTTCGTTCCAGGCTGAAGCTTTCTTT
TRBJ1-1,TRBV7-9,-,-,CASSLGAGLNTEAFF,TGTGCCAGCAGCTTAGGGGCAGGGTTGAACACTGAAGCTTTCTTT
TRBJ2-5,TRBV3-1/TRBV3-2,once,TRBD1,CASSQGTGTETQYF,TGTGCCAGCAGCCAAGGGACAGGGACCGAGACCCAGTACTTC
TRBJ2-1,TRBV6-6,once,-,CASRGTSHNEQFF,TGTGCCAGCAGAGGTACTAGCCACAATGAGCAGTTCTTC
TRBJ2-5,TRBV5-1,-,TRBD2,CASSLVLAGGMETQYF,TGCGCCAGCAGCTTGGTACTAGCGGGGGGTATGGAGACCCAGTACTTC
TRBJ2-3,TRBV5-1,once,TRBD1,CASSGDRANTDTQYF,TGCGCCAGCAGCGGTGACAGGGCCAACACAGATACGCAGTATTTT
TRBJ2-1,TRBV6-2/TRBV6-3,few,TRBD1,CASSLGQPYNEQFF,TGTGCCAGCAGCTTGGGACAGCCCTACAATGAGCAGTTCTTC
TRBJ2-1,TRBV3-1/TRBV3-2,-,TRBD1,CASSQTSGTEKFF,TGTGCCAGCAGCCAGACGTCCGGGACAGAGAAGTTCTTC
TRBJ2-2,TRBV9,-,-,CASSVAGEGGELFF,TGTGCCAGCAGCGTAGCGGGAGAGGGCGGGGAGCTGTTTTTT
TRBJ1-3,TRBV5-1,-,-,CASSLEASSGNTIYF,TGCGCCAGCAGCTTGGAAGCCTCCTCTGGAAACACCATATATTTT
TRBJ1-6,TRBV15,-,-,CATSSRRGFSDSPLHF,TGTGCCACCAGCTCCCGGCGGGGCTTTTCCGATTCACCCCTCCACTTT
TRBJ1-2,TRBV6-5,-,-,CANGTPNLGGYTF,TGTGCCAACGGGACACCCAATCTCGGCGGCTACACCTTC
TRBJ2-5,TRBV5-1,-,TRBD1,CASSLQGAEETQYF,TGCGCCAGCAGCTTACAGGGGGCGGAGGAGACCCAGTACTTC
TRBJ1-1,TRBV19,-,-,CASSIVLRFAGTEAFF,TGTGCCAGTAGTATAGTACTCCGATTCGCGGGGACTGAAGCTTTCTTT
TRBJ2-1,TRBV24-1,-,-,CATSDRDEQFF,TGTGCCACCAGTGACCGGGATGAGCAGTTCTTC
TRBJ1-1,TRBV11-3,-,-,CASSRGLSNTEAFF,TGTGCCAGCAGCCGGGGATTATCGAACACTGAAGCTTTCTTT
TRBJ2-1,TRBV18,-,-,CASSPPGRPSNEQFF,TGTGCCAGCTCACCGCCGGGGAGGCCTTCAAATGAGCAGTTCTTC
TRBJ1-6,TRBV25-1,-,TRBD1,CASSDLRQGGVSPLHF,TGTGCCAGCAGCGATTTGAGACAGGGAGGAGTTTCACCCCTCCACTTT
TRBJ2-1,TRBV5-4,-,TRBD2,CASSPPWTSGGSLSYNEQFF,TGTGCCAGCAGCCCACCGTGGACTAGCGGGGGGTCTCTCTCCTACAATGAGCAGTTCTTC
TRBJ2-3,TRBV14,-,-,CASSPHTMSTDTQYF,TGTGCCAGCAGCCCCCATACTATGTCAACAGATACGCAGTATTTT
TRBJ2-1,TRBV25-1,-,TRBD1,CASGQNPGTGGNEQFF,TGTGCCAGCGGACAGAACCCCGGCACAGGGGGGAATGAGCAGTTCTTC
TRBJ2-3,TRBV27,-,-,CASSFKTRSTDTQYF,TGTGCCAGCAGTTTCAAAACTAGGTCCACAGATACGCAGTATTTT
TRBJ1-1,TRBV5-6,-,-,CASSLGVTVRTEAFF,TGTGCCAGCAGCTTGGGGGTCACGGTGAGGACTGAAGCTTTCTTT
TRBJ2-5,TRBV19,-,TRBD1,CASSKDRGETQYF,TGTGCCAGTAGTAAAGACAGGGGAGAGACCCAGTACTTC
TRBJ2-1,TRBV9,once,TRBD1,CASSAGQTSYNEQFF,TGTGCCAGCAGCGCGGGACAGACCTCCTACAATGAGCAGTTCTTC
TRBJ2-5,TRBV6-1,-,-,CASSDRVLAIGETQYF,TGTGCCAGCAGTGACAGGGTCTTGGCAATAGGCGAGACCCAGTACTTC
TRBJ1-1,TRBV7-9,-,-,CASSRGAEAFF,TGTGCCAGCAGCCGCGGGGCTGAAGCTTTCTTT
TRBJ2-6,TRBV2,-,TRBD1,CASSDPRGPSSGANVLTF,TGTGCCAGCAGTGACCCCAGGGGGCCATCGTCTGGGGCCAACGTCCTGACTTTC
TRBJ2-2,TRBV7-8,-,TRBD2,CASSFGTSDTGELFF,TGTGCCAGCAGCTTCGGGACTAGCGACACCGGGGAGCTGTTTTTT
TRBJ1-4,TRBV6-1,-,-,CASSESGGHEKLFF,TGTGCCAGCAGTGAGTCCGGTGGGCATGAAAAACTGTTTTTT
TRBJ2-5,TRBV6-2/TRBV6-3,-,TRBD2,CASSYDKRGQETQYF,TGTGCCAGCAGTTATGATAAGCGGGGGCAGGAGACCCAGTACTTC
TRBJ1-3,TRBV30,-,-,CAWRPQVSGNTIYF,TGTGCCTGGAGACCACAGGTCTCTGGAAACACCATATATTTT
TRBJ2-1,TRBV19,-,TRBD1,CASSGGQGARYEQFF,TGTGCCAGTAGTGGGGGACAGGGGGCGCGCTATGAGCAGTTCTTC
TRBJ2-1,TRBV6-5,-,TRBD1,CASSRGTGYNEQFF,TGTGCCAGCAGCCGCGGGACAGGCTACAATGAGCAGTTCTTC
TRBJ2-1,TRBV9,-,TRBD2,CASSVGPASGTDNEQFF,TGTGCCAGCAGCGTAGGCCCTGCTAGCGGGACTGACAATGAGCAGTTCTTC
TRBJ2-5,TRBV5-1,-,-,CASATGWAQETQYF,TGCGCCAGCGCTACAGGGTGGGCCCAAGAGACCCAGTACTTC
TRBJ2-5,TRBV3-1/TRBV3-2,-,TRBD2,CASSRYSGSGRETQYF,TGTGCCAGCAGCCGTTATAGCGGGAGCGGTCGGGAGACCCAGTACTTC
TRBJ1-4,TRBV18,-,-,CASLEGRSTNEKLFF,TGTGCCAGCTTGGAGGGAAGATCGACTAATGAAAAACTGTTTTTT
TRBJ1-2,TRBV19,-,-,CASSPQTNYGYTF,TGTGCCAGTAGCCCTCAGACTAACTATGGCTACACCTTC
TRBJ1-1,TRBV4-2,once,TRBD1,CASSHRGPTGAEAFF,TGTGCCAGCAGCCACCGTGGACCGACAGGGGCTGAAGCTTTCTTT
TRBJ1-1,TRBV6-6,-,TRBD1,CASSRTGQGIEAFF,TGTGCCAGCAGTCGGACTGGACAGGGGATAGAAGCTTTCTTT
TRBJ2-1,TRBV6-1,-,-,CASSERGSYNEQFF,TGTGCCAGCAGTGAGCGGGGCTCCTACAATGAGCAGTTCTTC
TRBJ1-5,TRBV28,-,TRBD1,CASRPHGTAVDQPQHF,TGTGCCAGCAGACCCCATGGGACAGCGGTTGATCAGCCCCAGCATTTT
TRBJ2-4,TRBV20-1,-,TRBD2,CSASGASGLAKNIQYF,TGCAGTGCTAGTGGGGCTAGCGGGTTAGCCAAAAACATTCAGTACTTC
TRBJ2-2,TRBV19,-,TRBD1,CVTGPKTGELFF,TGTGTGACAGGGCCGAAAACCGGGGAGCTGTTTTTT
TRBJ2-6,TRBV18,-,-,CASSRPGASGANVLTF,TGTGCCAGCTCACGACCCGGTGCCTCTGGGGCCAACGTCCTGACTTTC
TRBJ2-4,TRBV5-4,-,TRBD2,CASSLANREGGNIQYF,TGTGCCAGCAGCTTGGCAAATCGGGAGGGGGGAAACATTCAGTACTTC
TRBJ2-7,TRBV12-5,-,TRBD2,CASATGGGYEQYF,TGTGCTAGTGCCACGGGGGGAGGCTACGAGCAGTACTTC